This T cell receptor beta chain was observed in a study of a mutant IDH1 vaccine in newly diagnosed glioma. Study summary: Patients were started on vaccination 4-6 weeks after radiotherapy alone, or with temozolomide cycles.

Sequencing was performed with immunoSEQ multiplex PCR; in TCRdb, only in-frame clones are kept and a portion is missing. This table holds over 55,000 clones, around 80% found once. As concerns this clone: Its target is unknown.

Time point in this sample: week 11, during vaccination. The investigators gave 300 ug of mutant IDH1 20-mer peptide in each vaccine dose, together with topical imiquimod. New WHO grade 3 or 4 astrocytomas that were IDH1-mutant and ATRX-lost occurred in the donors. Sequencing was performed on PBMCs, taken from a glioma patient whose treatment included an IDH1 peptide vaccine. This TCR derives from a young man with glioma.

CDR3: CASSSYRGGYEKLFF. The CDR3 DNA sequence: TGTGCCAGCAGCTCCTACAGGGGGGGATATGAAAAACTGTTTTTT. This chain joins TRBV7-2 and TRBJ1-4; 8 bases match TRBD1. The CDR3 totals 15 residues. V shed 4 bases, J shed 6 bases, and the junction held 7 bases outside the gene matches. Germline CDR1 SGHTA, CDR2 FQGNSA.